These T cell receptor beta chains were read from a single sample in a study of CD8 T cells in Susac syndrome. TCRdb passed the immunoSEQ multiplex PCR reads through MiXCR, listing each CDR3 protein once. The data contain 150,000 to 200,000 distinct CDR3 sequences, about 94% of them singletons. Sequencing input: CD4+ T cells from PBMCs. These receptors were collected from a human donor with multiple sclerosis. Each CDR3 is given with its conserved first and last residue. Each record gives: D gene, clone size, J gene, V gene, CDR3 protein, CDR3 DNA. The D gene is left open where the match is weak. The size field is filled for only some rows; it gives once, few, many or a size class.

-,-,TRBJ1-3,TRBV5-6,CASSLARQGINSGNTIYF,TGTGCCAGCAGCTTGGCTCGGCAGGGGATTAACTCTGGAAACACCATATATTTT
TRBD1,-,TRBJ2-7,TRBV20-1,CSARRTGRHEQYF,TGCAGTGCTAGGCGGACAGGGCGGCACGAGCAGTACTTC
-,-,TRBJ1-5,TRBV19,CASKVGSVNQPQHF,TGTGCCAGTAAGGTGGGATCGGTCAATCAGCCCCAGCATTTT
TRBD2,-,TRBJ2-3,TRBV2,CASGGTSGMSTQYF,TGTGCCAGCGGAGGGACTAGCGGGATGTCTACGCAGTATTTT
-,-,TRBJ1-1,TRBV14,CASSQTSVAFF,TGTGCCAGCAGCCAAACTTCAGTAGCTTTCTTT
TRBD1,-,TRBJ2-7,TRBV18,CASSSTGVQYF,TGTGCCAGCTCATCGACAGGGGTTCAGTACTTC
-,-,TRBJ2-1,TRBV5-1,CASSFFYEQFF,TGCGCCAGCAGCTTTTTCTATGAGCAGTTCTTC
-,-,TRBJ2-5,TRBV6-5,CASSYSRGQETQYF,TGTGCCAGCAGTTACTCGCGGGGACAAGAGACCCAGTACTTC
-,-,TRBJ1-3,TRBV6-5,CASSDGTLVGNTIYF,TGTGCCAGCAGTGACGGGACTCTGGTTGGAAACACCATATATTTT
-,-,TRBJ2-1,TRBV19,CASSIGSGVWEQFF,TGTGCCAGTAGTATAGGCTCAGGGGTATGGGAGCAGTTCTTC
TRBD2,-,TRBJ2-5,TRBV6-6,CASSYLLFGGGETQYF,TGTGCCAGCAGTTACCTCCTTTTTGGGGGGGGAGAGACCCAGTACTTC
-,-,TRBJ2-1,TRBV28,CASSLTFNRFF,TGTGCCAGCAGCCTGACATTTAATAGGTTCTTC
-,-,TRBJ1-4,TRBV20-1,CSAPTGPNEKLFF,TGCAGTGCTCCGACAGGCCCTAATGAAAAACTGTTTTTT
-,once,TRBJ2-7,TRBV7-2,CASSLSPWGNEQYF,TGTGCCAGCAGCTTATCGCCGTGGGGCAACGAGCAGTACTTC
-,-,TRBJ1-5,TRBV4-1,CASSQDHSQGQPQHF,TGCGCCAGCAGCCAAGATCATTCACAAGGTCAGCCCCAGCATTTT
TRBD1,few,TRBJ1-1,TRBV18,CASSPDRDTEAFF,TGTGCCAGCTCACCGGACAGGGACACTGAAGCTTTCTTT
-,-,TRBJ2-3,TRBV12-3/TRBV12-4,CASSLNPSGTDTQYF,TGTGCCAGCAGTTTAAACCCCTCCGGCACAGATACGCAGTATTTT
TRBD1,once,TRBJ2-7,TRBV4-1,CASSQGRQGTRYEQYF,TGCGCCAGCAGCCAAGGAAGACAGGGGACTCGCTACGAGCAGTACTTC
-,once,TRBJ2-2,TRBV6-1,CASSEPGVSTGELFF,TGTGCCAGCAGTGAACCGGGAGTATCTACCGGGGAGCTGTTTTTT
TRBD2,-,TRBJ2-1,TRBV5-4,CASSKGLAGVNEQFF,TGTGCCAGCAGCAAGGGACTAGCGGGAGTTAATGAGCAGTTCTTC
TRBD2,-,TRBJ2-5,TRBV6-1,CASRGLAGGRRETQYF,TGTGCCAGCAGAGGACTAGCGGGGGGGCGCCGGGAGACCCAGTACTTC
TRBD2,-,TRBJ2-5,TRBV20-1,CSAPGGSSGRTGETQYF,TGCAGTGCGCCTGGGGGGTCTAGCGGGAGGACGGGAGAGACCCAGTACTTC
-,-,TRBJ1-2,TRBV4-1,CASSQVGGPSNYGYTF,TGCGCCAGCAGCCAAGTTGGGGGTCCCTCTAACTATGGCTACACCTTC
-,-,TRBJ1-5,TRBV30,CAWSVPGWGSQHF,TGTGCCTGGAGTGTACCGGGGTGGGGCTCCCAGCATTTT
-,-,TRBJ2-7,TRBV6-2/TRBV6-3,CASRSDTYEQYF,TGTGCCAGCAGATCGGACACATACGAGCAGTACTTC
-,-,TRBJ1-6,TRBV11-2,CASSSTLRSSYNSPLHF,TGTGCCAGCAGTTCTACCCTCCGGAGCTCCTATAATTCACCCCTCCACTTT
-,-,TRBJ1-1,TRBV15,CATSRDSGIGTEAFF,TGTGCCACCAGCAGAGATTCAGGGATAGGCACTGAAGCTTTCTTT
-,-,TRBJ1-1,TRBV6-5,CASSYLQHTEAFF,TGTGCCAGCAGTTACCTCCAGCACACTGAAGCTTTCTTT
-,-,TRBJ2-4,TRBV20-1,CSAKGSRGHGDIQYF,TGCAGTGCGAAGGGGAGTCGGGGGCACGGAGACATTCAGTACTTC
-,-,TRBJ2-1,TRBV12-3/TRBV12-4,CASRAVAGVNEQFF,TGTGCCAGCAGGGCAGTTGCAGGGGTGAATGAGCAGTTCTTC
TRBD1,once,TRBJ2-7,TRBV7-6,CASSLVGGTGGSEQYF,TGTGCCAGCAGCTTAGTCGGCGGGACAGGGGGCTCCGAGCAGTACTTC
-,-,TRBJ2-7,TRBV5-1,CASSHKSNHGAGYEQYF,TGCGCCAGCAGCCACAAGAGTAACCACGGAGCAGGCTACGAGCAGTACTTC
-,-,TRBJ2-2,TRBV6-6,CASRLMNTGELFF,TGTGCCAGCAGACTTATGAACACCGGGGAGCTGTTTTTT
TRBD1,-,TRBJ2-5,TRBV27,CASSSMTGIQETQYF,TGTGCCAGCAGTTCAATGACAGGGATCCAAGAGACCCAGTACTTC
TRBD2,once,TRBJ2-2,TRBV12-3/TRBV12-4,CASSFVLAGTGELFF,TGTGCCAGCAGTTTCGTTCTAGCGGGAACCGGGGAGCTGTTTTTT
-,-,TRBJ2-3,TRBV30,CAWRWGAGDTQYF,TGTGCCTGGCGGTGGGGTGCAGGAGATACGCAGTATTTT
TRBD1,-,TRBJ2-1,TRBV30,CAWSRTGTGGFGQFF,TGTGCCTGGAGTAGAACCGGGACAGGGGGCTTTGGGCAGTTCTTC
TRBD2,-,TRBJ2-1,TRBV6-1,CASGRLAGALEQFF,TGTGCCAGCGGAAGACTAGCGGGGGCGCTTGAGCAGTTCTTC
-,-,TRBJ2-5,TRBV20-1,CSASGEETQYF,TGCAGTGCTTCGGGTGAAGAGACCCAGTACTTC
-,once,TRBJ2-5,TRBV28,CASSLPSTETQYF,TGTGCCAGCAGTTTACCTAGCACCGAGACCCAGTACTTC
-,-,TRBJ1-2,TRBV6-2/TRBV6-3,CASSSYSGRYGYTF,TGTGCCAGCAGTTCCTACTCAGGGCGATATGGCTACACCTTC
TRBD2,once,TRBJ2-5,TRBV5-1,CASSVGLAGDVETQYF,TGCGCCAGCAGCGTAGGACTAGCGGGAGATGTGGAGACCCAGTACTTC
-,-,TRBJ1-6,TRBV21-1,CASSSPWGLDNSPLHF,TGTGCCAGCAGCTCCCCCTGGGGGCTCGATAATTCACCCCTCCACTTT
TRBD1,-,TRBJ2-7,TRBV25-1,CASVATAGTGAYEQYF,TGTGCCAGCGTAGCAACCGCCGGGACAGGGGCATACGAGCAGTACTTC
-,-,TRBJ1-2,TRBV5-1,CASSREVGGIRGYTF,TGCGCCAGCAGCCGGGAGGTCGGGGGCATTCGTGGCTACACCTTC
-,-,TRBJ1-2,TRBV27,CASTAAGTGNYGYTF,TGTGCCAGCACCGCAGCAGGTACCGGAAACTATGGCTACACCTTC
-,-,TRBJ2-5,TRBV6-4,CASSDSGETQYF,TGTGCCAGCAGTGACTCGGGGGAGACCCAGTACTTC
-,-,TRBJ1-2,TRBV19,CASSISRGGGYTF,TGTGCCAGTAGTATTTCCAGGGGAGGAGGCTACACCTTC
TRBD1,-,TRBJ2-2,TRBV7-9,CASSILPLQGAMNTGELFF,TGTGCCAGCAGCATTCTACCGCTACAGGGGGCGATGAACACCGGGGAGCTGTTTTTT
TRBD1,-,TRBJ2-1,TRBV7-8,CASKLQGAGYNEQFF,TGTGCCAGCAAGTTACAGGGGGCCGGCTACAATGAGCAGTTCTTC
-,-,TRBJ2-7,TRBV5-1,CASSSLTGSEQYF,TGCGCCAGCAGCTCCCTTACAGGATCCGAGCAGTACTTC
TRBD2,-,TRBJ2-7,TRBV7-2,CASSLSGRSEQYF,TGTGCCAGCAGTCTTAGCGGGAGGTCCGAGCAGTACTTC
TRBD2,-,TRBJ2-1,TRBV7-3,CASSLTGISGRADEQFF,TGTGCCAGCAGCTTAACGGGTATTAGCGGGAGGGCTGATGAGCAGTTCTTC
-,-,TRBJ1-6,TRBV20-1,CSARLGGPQEPYNSPLHF,TGCAGTGCTAGATTGGGTGGACCCCAAGAACCCTATAATTCACCCCTCCACTTT